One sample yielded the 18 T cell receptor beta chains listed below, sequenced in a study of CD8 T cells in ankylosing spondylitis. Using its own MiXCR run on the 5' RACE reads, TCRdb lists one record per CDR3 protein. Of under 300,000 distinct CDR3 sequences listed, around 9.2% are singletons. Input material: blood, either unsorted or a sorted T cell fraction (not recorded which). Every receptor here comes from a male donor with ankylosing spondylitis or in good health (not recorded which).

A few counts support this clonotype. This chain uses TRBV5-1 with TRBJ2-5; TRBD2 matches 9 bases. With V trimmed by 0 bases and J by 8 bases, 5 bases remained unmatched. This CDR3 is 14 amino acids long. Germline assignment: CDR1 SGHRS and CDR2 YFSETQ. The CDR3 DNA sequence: TGCGCCAGCAGCTTGGCGAGTAGCGGGGGAACCCAGTACTTC. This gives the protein CASSLASSGGTQYF.

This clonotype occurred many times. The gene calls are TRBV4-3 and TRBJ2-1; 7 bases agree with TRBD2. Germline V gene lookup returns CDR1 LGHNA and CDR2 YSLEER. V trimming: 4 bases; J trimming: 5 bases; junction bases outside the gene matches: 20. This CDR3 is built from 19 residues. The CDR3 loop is CASSRSRDAGVPLHNEQFF. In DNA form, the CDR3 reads TGCGCCAGCAGCCGGAGTCGAGACGCGGGGGTTCCCCTTCACAATGAGCAGTTCTTC.

The CDR3, as DNA: TGTGCCAGCAGCTTGGGCAGGGCCCGCTACGAGCAGTACTTC. It codes for CASSLGRARYEQYF. The V and J genes are TRBV5-5 and TRBJ2-7; D is possibly TRBD1 (5 bases). V was clipped by 0 bases and J by 3 bases, with 10 bases between them. This CDR3 comprises 14 residues. CDR1 and CDR2 from the germline V gene are SGHKS and YYEKEE (reference sequence). The full variable domain, with the rest looked up from reference TRBV5-5 and TRBJ2-7, is DAGVTQSPTHLIKTRGQQVTLRCSPISGHKSVSWYQQVLGQGPQFIFQYYEKEERGRGNFPDRFSARQFPNYSSELNVNALLLGDSALYLCASSLGRARYEQYFGPGTRLTVT.

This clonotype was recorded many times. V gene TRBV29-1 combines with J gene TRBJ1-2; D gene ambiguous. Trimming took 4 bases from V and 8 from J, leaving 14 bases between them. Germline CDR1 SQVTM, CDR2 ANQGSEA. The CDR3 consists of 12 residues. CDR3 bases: TGCAGCGTTGCAGAGGTAAACGGAGGCTACACCTTC. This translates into CSVAEVNGGYTF.

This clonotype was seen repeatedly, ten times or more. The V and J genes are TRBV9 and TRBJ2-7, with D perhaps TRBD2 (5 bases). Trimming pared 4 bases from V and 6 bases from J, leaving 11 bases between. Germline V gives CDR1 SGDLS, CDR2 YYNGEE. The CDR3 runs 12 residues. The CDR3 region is CASSSSRGEQYF. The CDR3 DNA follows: TGTGCCAGCAGCTCCTCCCGGGGCGAGCAGTACTTC.

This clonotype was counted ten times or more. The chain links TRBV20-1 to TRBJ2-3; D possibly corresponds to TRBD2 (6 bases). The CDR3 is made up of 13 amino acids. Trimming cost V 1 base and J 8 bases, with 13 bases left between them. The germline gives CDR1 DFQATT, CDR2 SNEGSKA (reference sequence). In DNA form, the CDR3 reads TGCAGTGCTAGAGTCGGGAGCACGGGTACGCAGTATTTT. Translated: CSARVGSTGTQYF.

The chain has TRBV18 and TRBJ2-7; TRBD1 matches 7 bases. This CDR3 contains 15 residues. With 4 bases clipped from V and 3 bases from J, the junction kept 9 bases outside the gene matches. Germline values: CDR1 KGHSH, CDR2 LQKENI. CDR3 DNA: TGTGCCAGCTCACGTCAAACAGGGGCGAACTACGAGCAGTACTTC. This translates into CASSRQTGANYEQYF. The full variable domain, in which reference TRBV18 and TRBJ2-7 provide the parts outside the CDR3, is NAGVMQNPRHLVRRRGQEARLRCSPMKGHSHVYWYRQLPEEGLKFMVYLQKENIIDESGMPKERFSAEFPKEGPSILRIQQVVRGDSAAYFCASSRQTGANYEQYFGPGTRLTVT.

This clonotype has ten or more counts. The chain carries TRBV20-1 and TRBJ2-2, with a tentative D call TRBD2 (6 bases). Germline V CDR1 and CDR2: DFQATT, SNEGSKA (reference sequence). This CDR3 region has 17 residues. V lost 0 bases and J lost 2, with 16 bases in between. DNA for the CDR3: TGCAGTGCTAGAGACCGAGAGGGACTCTTTAACACCGGGGAGCTGTTTTTT. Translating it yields CSARDREGLFNTGELFF.

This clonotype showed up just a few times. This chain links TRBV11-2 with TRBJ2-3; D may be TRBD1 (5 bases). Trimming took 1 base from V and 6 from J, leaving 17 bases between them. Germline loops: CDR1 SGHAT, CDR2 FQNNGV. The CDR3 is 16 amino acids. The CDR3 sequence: CASSLVGATPRDTQYF. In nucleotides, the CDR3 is TGTGCCAGCAGCTTAGTAGGGGCGACGCCGAGGGATACGCAGTATTTT.

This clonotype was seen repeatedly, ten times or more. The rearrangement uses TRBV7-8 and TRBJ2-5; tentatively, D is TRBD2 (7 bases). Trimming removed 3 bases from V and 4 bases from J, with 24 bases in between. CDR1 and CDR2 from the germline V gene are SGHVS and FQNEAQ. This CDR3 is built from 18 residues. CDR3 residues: CASSFKAERGGLRETQYF. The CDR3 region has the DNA TGTGCCAGCAGCTTTAAGGCCGAGAGGGGGGGACTAAGAGAGACCCAGTACTTC.

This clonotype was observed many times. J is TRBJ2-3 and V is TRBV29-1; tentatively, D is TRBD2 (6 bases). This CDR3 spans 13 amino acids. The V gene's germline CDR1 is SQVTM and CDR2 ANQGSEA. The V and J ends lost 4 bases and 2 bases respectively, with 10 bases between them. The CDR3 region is CSVGGRSTDTQYF. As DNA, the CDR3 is TGCAGCGTTGGGGGGAGGTCCACAGATACGCAGTATTTT.

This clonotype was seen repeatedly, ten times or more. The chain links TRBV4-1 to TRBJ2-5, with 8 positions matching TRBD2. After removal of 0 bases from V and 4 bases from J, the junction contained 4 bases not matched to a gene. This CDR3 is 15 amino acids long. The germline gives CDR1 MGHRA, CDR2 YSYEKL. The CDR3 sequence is CASSQDWSGGETQYF. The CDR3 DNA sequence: TGCGCCAGCAGCCAAGATTGGAGCGGGGGAGAGACCCAGTACTTC.

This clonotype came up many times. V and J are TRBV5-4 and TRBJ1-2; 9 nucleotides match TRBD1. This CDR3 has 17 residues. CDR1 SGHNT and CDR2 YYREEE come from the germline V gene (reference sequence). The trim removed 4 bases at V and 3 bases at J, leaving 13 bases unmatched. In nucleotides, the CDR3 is TGTGCCAGCAGCATTGGACAGGGGAGGGGTTGGGACTATGGCTACACCTTC. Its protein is CASSIGQGRGWDYGYTF.

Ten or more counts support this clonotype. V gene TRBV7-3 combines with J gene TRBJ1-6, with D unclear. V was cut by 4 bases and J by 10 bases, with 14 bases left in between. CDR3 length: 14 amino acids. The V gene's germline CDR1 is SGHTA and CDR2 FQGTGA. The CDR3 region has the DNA TGTGCCAGCAGCTCTACCCTGGGTGGATCACCCCTCCACTTT. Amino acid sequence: CASSSTLGGSPLHF. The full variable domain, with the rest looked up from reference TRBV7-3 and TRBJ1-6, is GAGVSQTPSNKVTEKGKYVELRCDPISGHTALYWYRQSLGQGPEFLIYFQGTGAADDSGLPNDRFFAVRPEGSVSTLKIQRTERGDSAVYLCASSSTLGGSPLHFGNGTRLTVT.

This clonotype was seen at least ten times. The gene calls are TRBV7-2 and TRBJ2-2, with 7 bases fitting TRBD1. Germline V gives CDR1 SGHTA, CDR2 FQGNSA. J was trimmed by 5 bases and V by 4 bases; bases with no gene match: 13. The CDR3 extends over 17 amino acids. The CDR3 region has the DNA TGTGCCAGCAGCTCCCCCTATCGACAGGGTGGAACCGGGGAGCTGTTTTTT. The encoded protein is CASSSPYRQGGTGELFF. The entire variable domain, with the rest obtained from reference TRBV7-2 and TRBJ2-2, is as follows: GAGVSQSPSNKVTEKGKDVELRCDPISGHTALYWYRQSLGQGLEFLIYFQGNSAPDKSGLPSDRFSAERTGGSVSTLTIQRTQQEDSAVYLCASSSPYRQGGTGELFFGEGSRLTVL.

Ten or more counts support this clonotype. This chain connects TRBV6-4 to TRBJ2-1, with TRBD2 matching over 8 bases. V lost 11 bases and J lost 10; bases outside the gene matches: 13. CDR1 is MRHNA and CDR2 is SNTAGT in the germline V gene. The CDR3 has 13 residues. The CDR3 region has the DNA TGTGCCGCGGGCGGGGGGACGATCCGAGAGCAGTTCTTC. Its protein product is CAAGGGTIREQFF.

The CDR3 bases are TGTGCCAGCAGTTTTGGGAAAGTCAATCAGCCCCAGCATTTT. This sequence encodes CASSFGKVNQPQHF. J is TRBJ1-5 and V is TRBV27; no definite D call. Looked up from germline, CDR1 is MNHEY and CDR2 is SMNVEV (reference sequence). The V end was cut by 3 bases, the J end by 3 bases, with 9 bases between. The CDR3 extends over 14 amino acids.

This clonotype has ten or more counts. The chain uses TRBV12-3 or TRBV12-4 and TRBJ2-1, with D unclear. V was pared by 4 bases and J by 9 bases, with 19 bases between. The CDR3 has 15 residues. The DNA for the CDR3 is TGTGCCAGCAGTTCCATGACGTCCGGATCTGGTGAGCAGTTCTTC. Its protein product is CASSSMTSGSGEQFF.